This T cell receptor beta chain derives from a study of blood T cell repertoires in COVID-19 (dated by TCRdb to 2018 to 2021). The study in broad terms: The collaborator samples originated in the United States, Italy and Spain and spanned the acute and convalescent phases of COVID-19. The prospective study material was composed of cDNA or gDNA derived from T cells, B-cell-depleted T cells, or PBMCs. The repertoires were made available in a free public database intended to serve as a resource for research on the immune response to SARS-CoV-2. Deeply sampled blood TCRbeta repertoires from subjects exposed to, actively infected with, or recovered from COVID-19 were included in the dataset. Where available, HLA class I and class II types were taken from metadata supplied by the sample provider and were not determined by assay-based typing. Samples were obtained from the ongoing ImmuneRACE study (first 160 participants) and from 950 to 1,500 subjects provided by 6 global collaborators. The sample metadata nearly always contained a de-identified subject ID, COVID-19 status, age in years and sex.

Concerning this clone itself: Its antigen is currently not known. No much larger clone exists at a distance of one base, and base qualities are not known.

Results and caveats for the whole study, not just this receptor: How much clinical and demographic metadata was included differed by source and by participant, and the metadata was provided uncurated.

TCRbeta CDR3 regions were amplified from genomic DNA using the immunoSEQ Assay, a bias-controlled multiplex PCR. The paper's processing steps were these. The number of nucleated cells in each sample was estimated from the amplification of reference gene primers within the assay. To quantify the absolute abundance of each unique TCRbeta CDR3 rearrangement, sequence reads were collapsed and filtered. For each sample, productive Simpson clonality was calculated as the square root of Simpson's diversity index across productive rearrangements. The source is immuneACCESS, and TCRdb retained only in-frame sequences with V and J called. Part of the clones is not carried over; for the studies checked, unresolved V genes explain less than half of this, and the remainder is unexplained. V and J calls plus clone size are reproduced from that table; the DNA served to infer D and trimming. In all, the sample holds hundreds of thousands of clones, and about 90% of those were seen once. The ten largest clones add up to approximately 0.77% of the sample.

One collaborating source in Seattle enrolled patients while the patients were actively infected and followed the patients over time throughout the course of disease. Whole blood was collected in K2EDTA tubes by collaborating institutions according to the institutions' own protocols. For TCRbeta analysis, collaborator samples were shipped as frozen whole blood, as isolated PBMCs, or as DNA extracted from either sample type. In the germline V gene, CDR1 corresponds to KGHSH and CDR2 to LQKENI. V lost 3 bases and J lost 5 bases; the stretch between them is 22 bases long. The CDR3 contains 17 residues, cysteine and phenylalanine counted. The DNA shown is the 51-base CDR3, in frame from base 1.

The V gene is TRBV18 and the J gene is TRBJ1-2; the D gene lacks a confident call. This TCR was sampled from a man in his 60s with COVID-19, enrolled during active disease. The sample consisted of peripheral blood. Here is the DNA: TGTGCCAGCTCACCCTTACCAGCTGATCAACGACTGTATGGCTACACCTTC. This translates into CASSPLPADQRLYGYTF.